This T cell receptor beta chain was obtained from a study of response to subunit inactivated influenza vaccine. Findings of the study overall: Authors suggested few new T cells are recruited by each seasonal influenza vaccination.

TCRdb recomputed calls from the RT-PCR reads with MiXCR, one row per CDR3 protein. The table has roughly 650,000 distinct CDR3 sequences, less than 15% seen once. The CDR3 runs to 12 residues. Germline V CDR1 and CDR2: MGHDK, SYGVNS. V lost 7 bases and J lost 8, with 14 bases in between. Note on this clonotype: Antigen: not known.

This clonotype originated in a man aged 50 or older who received an inactivated influenza vaccine. The rearrangement uses TRBV25-1 and TRBJ2-5; tentatively, D is TRBD1 or TRBD2 (6 bases each). The sequencing used PBMCs from blood, collected roughly 2 weeks before vaccination. The CDR3 reads CASTAPGGTQYF. Written as DNA, the CDR3 is TGTGCCAGCACCGCACCCGGGGGCACCCAGTACTTC.